These 7 T cell receptor beta chains share one sample of origin, sequenced in a study of regulatory T cells in long-lasting Graves disease. Assembly of TCR beta libraries relied on iRepertoire HTBI primers together with Arm-PCR of CDR3 regions. TCRdb called the multiplex PCR reads again in MiXCR, with one record for every CDR3 protein. The data show approximately 400,000 distinct CDR3 sequences, roughly 20% seen once. Documented time point: persistent/refractory GD, antithyroid drugs over 5 years with positive TRAb. The TCR library used RNA extracted from PBMCs. The sequenced sample was peripheral blood mononuclear cells (PBMCs), obtained when the disease was refractory, from a patient treated with antithyroid drugs. The receptors were sampled from a woman aged 40 to 50 with Graves disease.

This clonotype was seen at least ten times. The chain is built from TRBV28 and TRBJ1-6, with D perhaps matching TRBD1 (6 bases). Trimming left V 5 bases short and J 6 bases short, with 14 bases between. The CDR3 runs to 15 residues. Germline CDR1 and CDR2: MDHEN and SYDVKM. CDR3 nucleotides: TGTGCCAGCAGTCCACAGGGACTCCGTAATTCACCCCTCCACTTT. Protein product: CASSPQGLRNSPLHF.

The chain recombines TRBV6-2 or TRBV6-3 with TRBJ2-7; D gene uncertain. The V gene's germline CDR1 is MNHEY and CDR2 SVGEGT. The CDR3 has 15 residues. Trimming took off 5 bases at V and 0 bases at J, with 14 bases between the two ends. CDR3 in DNA: TGTGCCAGCAGTGAAGTAGGACCCGGCTCCTACGAGCAGTACTTC. As protein: CASSEVGPGSYEQYF.

This clonotype was observed at least ten times. V usage is TRBV10-3 and J usage is TRBJ2-7, with a weak D call TRBD1 (6 bases). From germline, CDR1 is ENHRY and CDR2 SYGVKD. The V and J ends lost 5 bases and 3 bases respectively, with 8 bases between them. The CDR3 extends over 12 amino acids. CDR3 bases: TGTGCCATCAGTCAGGGGTTCTACGAGCAGTACTTC. This sequence encodes CAISQGFYEQYF.

This clonotype has at least ten counts. The gene calls are TRBV20-1 and TRBJ2-7; unclear D gene. V lost 3 bases and J 0 bases, leaving 9 bases between the germline ends. The germline gives CDR1 DFQATT, CDR2 SNEGSKA (reference sequence). There are 13 residues in the CDR3. Here the CDR3 reads CSASAETSYEQYF. CDR3 nucleotides: TGCAGTGCTAGTGCGGAGACCTCCTACGAGCAGTACTTC.

This clonotype has a handful of counts. This chain joins TRBV6-2 or TRBV6-3 and TRBJ2-3, with 14 bases that match TRBD2. Germline-derived CDR1 and CDR2 are MNHEY and SVGEGT. The V gene end was trimmed by 7 bases and the J gene end by 6 bases; junction bases not matched to a gene: 9. CDR3 size: 16 residues. The chain's CDR3 is CASTEGLAGVLDTQYF. The CDR3 DNA is TGTGCCAGCACCGAGGGACTAGCGGGAGTCTTGGATACGCAGTATTTT.

This clonotype has just a few counts. J is TRBJ2-7 and V is TRBV27, with 7 positions matching TRBD2. J lost 5 bases, V lost 5 bases, and 9 bases had no gene match. This CDR3 has 14 residues. Germline lookup yields CDR1 MNHEY and CDR2 SMNVEV (reference sequence). The CDR3 DNA is TGTGCCAGCAGTCTCAGGCGGGAGAGCCACGAGCAGTACTTC. This codes for CASSLRRESHEQYF.

V usage is TRBV12-5 and J usage is TRBJ2-2; 10 nucleotides match TRBD2. Germline V CDR1 and CDR2: LGHNT, FRNRAP. V was pared by 0 bases and J by 5 bases, with 18 bases of the junction left unmatched. The CDR3 has 21 residues. Written as DNA, the CDR3 is TGTGCTAGTGGTTTGGTACGGGGGAGTCTTTTAGCGGGAGGACCTACCGGGGAGCTGTTTTTT. It translates to CASGLVRGSLLAGGPTGELFF.